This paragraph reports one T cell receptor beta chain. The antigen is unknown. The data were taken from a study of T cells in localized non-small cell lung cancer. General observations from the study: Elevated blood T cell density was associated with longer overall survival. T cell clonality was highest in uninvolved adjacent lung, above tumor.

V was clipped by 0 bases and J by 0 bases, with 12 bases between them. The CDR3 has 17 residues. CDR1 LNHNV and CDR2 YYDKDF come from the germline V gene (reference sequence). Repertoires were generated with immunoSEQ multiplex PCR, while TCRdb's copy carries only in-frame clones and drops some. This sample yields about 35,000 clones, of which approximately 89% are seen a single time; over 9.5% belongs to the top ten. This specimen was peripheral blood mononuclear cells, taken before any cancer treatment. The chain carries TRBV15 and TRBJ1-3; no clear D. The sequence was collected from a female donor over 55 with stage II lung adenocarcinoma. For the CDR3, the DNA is TGTGCCACCAGCAGAGATCGGTTCGGATCCTCTGGAAACACCATATATTTT. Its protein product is CATSRDRFGSSGNTIYF.